Only a few counts were recorded for the clone carrying this TCR beta chain. What it binds is not known. The repertoire was sequenced with immunoSEQ multiplex PCR; TCRdb's copy has only in-frame clones and lacks some. The table includes around 27,000 clones, around 89% detected once. Documented time point: newly diagnosed, previously untreated cHL patient sample. Thawed PBMCs were the source of CD4+ T cells, purified by magnetic negative selection. Newly diagnosed, untreated classical Hodgkin lymphoma PBMCs provided comparison. These data originate in a study of PD-1 blockade in classical Hodgkin lymphoma. Study observations and caveats: TCR diversity at baseline was reported to be reduced in newly diagnosed patients relative to healthy donors.

V was trimmed by 0 bases and J by 5 bases, leaving 4 bases between them. The CDR3 runs to 13 residues. The V gene's germline CDR1 is MNHEY and CDR2 SVGAGI. V and J are TRBV6-5 and TRBJ1-4; D gene unclear. This clonotype was obtained from a human donor with classical Hodgkin lymphoma. Sequenced material: CD4+ T cells from blood. The CDR3 sequence is CASSYSGNEKLFF. Written as DNA, the CDR3 is TGTGCCAGCAGTTACTCAGGGAATGAAAAACTGTTTTTT.